The T cell receptor (beta chain) described here comes from a study of T-cell memory formation after mild COVID-19. Constant-segment primers were used for 5'RACE, and the resulting TCR alpha and TCR beta cDNA libraries carried sample barcodes and UMIs. MiXCR, run by TCRdb on the 5' RACE reads, gives a single entry per CDR3 protein. The repertoire consists of about 560,000 distinct CDR3 sequences, with more than 15% occurring once and the leading ten covering more than 10%. Findings and caveats of the study: Clones that shrank (day 15 to 85) were balanced CD4/CD8, whereas later expanders leaned CD4+.

From germline, CDR1 is MNHEY and CDR2 SVGEGT. Between the trimmed V and J ends, which lost 4 bases and 10 bases, there was a span of 9 bases. This CDR3 is built from 11 residues. This clonotype was recorded a few times. Its antigen is unidentified. The sequence was collected from an adult woman who had mild COVID-19 (a few samples of this study predate the infection). Cell type and time point are not known. The J gene is TRBJ2-3, the V gene TRBV6-2 or TRBV6-3; D perhaps matches TRBD2 (5 bases). Sequencing was carried out using PBMCs or a T cell subset sorted from them (not recorded which). In nucleotides, the CDR3 is TGTGCCAGCAGTTTCGGGAACCCGCAGTATTTT. Protein product: CASSFGNPQYF.